This TCR beta chain was recovered during a study of T cell repertoires in cytomegalovirus infection. Study in general: Evidence of both CMV infection and a matching HLA type came from public TCR beta signatures.

A remark on this clonotype: Its specificity is unknown.

TCRdb called the reads again in MiXCR, with one record for every CDR3 protein. The sample lists more than 400,000 distinct CDR3 sequences; 26% were seen once. The CDR3 length is 17 residues. Germline values: CDR1 SGHRS, CDR2 YFSETQ. Trimming took 4 bases from V and 7 from J; bases not matched to a gene: 11. General study results and limits: CMV-specific TCR beta clonotypes restricted by HLA-C dominated the ex vivo response. Individuals carrying CMV plus the relevant HLA were identified by cumulative frequency of public TCR beta families.

The material sequenced was PBMCs. The chain is built from TRBV5-1 and TRBJ2-2; 12 bases match TRBD1. The sequence was collected from a human donor in good health (CMV status not recorded). Some clones in this sample may be carry-over from other donors' samples. The CDR3 sequence is CASSPSGTGGAFGELFF. CDR3 coding DNA: TGCGCCAGCAGCCCCAGCGGGACAGGGGGCGCGTTCGGGGAGCTGTTTTTT.